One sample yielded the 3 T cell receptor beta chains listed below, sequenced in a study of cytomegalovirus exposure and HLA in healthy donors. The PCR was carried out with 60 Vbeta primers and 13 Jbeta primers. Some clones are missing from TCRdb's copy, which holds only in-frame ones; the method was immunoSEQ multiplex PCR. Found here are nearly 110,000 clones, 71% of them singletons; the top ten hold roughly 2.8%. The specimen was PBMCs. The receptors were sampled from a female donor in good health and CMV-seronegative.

This CDR3 is CASRPDRRNTGELFF. CDR3 in DNA: TGTGCCAGCAGGCCGGACAGGAGGAACACCGGGGAGCTGTTTTTT. The rearrangement uses TRBV5-5 and TRBJ2-2; 7 bases match TRBD1. The germline gives CDR1 SGHKS, CDR2 YYEKEE (reference sequence). After removal of 5 bases from V and 1 base from J, the junction contained 5 bases not matched to a gene. This CDR3 contains 15 residues. The variable domain in full, completed from reference TRBV5-5 and TRBJ2-2, reads DAGVTQSPTHLIKTRGQQVTLRCSPISGHKSVSWYQQVLGQGPQFIFQYYEKEERGRGNFPDRFSARQFPNYSSELNVNALLLGDSALYLCASRPDRRNTGELFFGEGSRLTVL.

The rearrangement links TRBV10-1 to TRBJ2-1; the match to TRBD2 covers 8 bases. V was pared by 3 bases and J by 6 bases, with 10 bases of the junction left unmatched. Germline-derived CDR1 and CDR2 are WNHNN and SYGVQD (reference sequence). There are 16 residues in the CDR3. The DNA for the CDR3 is TGCGCCAGCAGTGACCCCCGGACTAGCCGTGGCAATGAGCAGTTCTTC. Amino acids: CASSDPRTSRGNEQFF.

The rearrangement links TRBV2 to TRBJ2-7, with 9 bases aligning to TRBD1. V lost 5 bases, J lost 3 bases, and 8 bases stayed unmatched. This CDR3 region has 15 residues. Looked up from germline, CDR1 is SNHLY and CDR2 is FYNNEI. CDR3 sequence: CASSYRGPSDYEQYF. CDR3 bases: TGTGCCAGCAGTTACAGGGGGCCATCAGACTACGAGCAGTACTTC.